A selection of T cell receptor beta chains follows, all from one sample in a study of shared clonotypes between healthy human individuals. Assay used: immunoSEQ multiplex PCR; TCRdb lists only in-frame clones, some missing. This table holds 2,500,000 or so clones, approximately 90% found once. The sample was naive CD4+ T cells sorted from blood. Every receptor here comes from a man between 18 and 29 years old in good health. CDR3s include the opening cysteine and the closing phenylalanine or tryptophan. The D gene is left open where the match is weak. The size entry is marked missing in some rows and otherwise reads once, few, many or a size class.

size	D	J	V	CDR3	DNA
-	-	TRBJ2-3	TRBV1	CTSSQDRQASGLDTQYF	TGCACCAGCAGCCAAGATAGGCAGGCTAGCGGTCTAGATACGCAGTATTTT
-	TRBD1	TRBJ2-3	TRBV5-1	CASSFRTGRGTDTQYF	TGCGCCAGCAGCTTCAGGACAGGGCGTGGCACAGATACGCAGTATTTT
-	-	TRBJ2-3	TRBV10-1	CASRTQGSFLTDTQYF	TGCGCCAGCAGAACACAGGGATCCTTCCTCACAGATACGCAGTATTTT
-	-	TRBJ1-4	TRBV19	CASSIYEGANEKLFF	TGTGCCAGTAGTATCTACGAAGGGGCCAATGAAAAACTGTTTTTT
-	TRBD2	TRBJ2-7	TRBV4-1	CASSLSSGTSYEQYF	TGCGCCAGCAGCCTCTCTAGCGGGACCTCCTACGAGCAGTACTTC
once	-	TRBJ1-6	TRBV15	CATSRVAGTGSPLHF	TGTGCCACCAGCAGAGTTGCAGGGACGGGTTCACCCCTCCACTTT
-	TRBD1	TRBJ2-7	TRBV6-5	CASSYKDRGSYEQYF	TGTGCCAGCAGTTACAAGGACAGGGGTTCCTACGAGCAGTACTTC
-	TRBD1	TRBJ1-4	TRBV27	CASGHAGGGEKLFF	TGTGCCAGCGGCCATGCAGGGGGTGGTGAAAAACTGTTTTTT
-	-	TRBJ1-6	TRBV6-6	CASSYSENSPLHF	TGTGCCAGCAGTTACTCGGAAAACTCACCCCTCCACTTT
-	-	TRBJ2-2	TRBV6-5	CASRKDGNTGELFF	TGTGCCAGCAGAAAAGACGGTAACACCGGGGAGCTGTTTTTT
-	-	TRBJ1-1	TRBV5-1	CASSRDPSGTEAFF	TGCGCCAGCAGCCGAGACCCGTCGGGCACTGAAGCTTTCTTT
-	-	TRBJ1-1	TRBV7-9	CASSPSQWGTEAFF	TGTGCCAGCAGCCCTAGTCAATGGGGGACTGAAGCTTTCTTT
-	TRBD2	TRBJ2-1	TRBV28	CASSGEGIPYNEQFF	TGTGCCAGCAGTGGGGAGGGGATCCCCTACAATGAGCAGTTCTTC
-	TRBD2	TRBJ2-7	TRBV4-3	CASSQDRPSGTYEQYF	TGCGCCAGCAGCCAAGATCGGCCTAGCGGGACCTACGAGCAGTACTTC
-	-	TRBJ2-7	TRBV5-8	CASSSGALGGSYEQYF	TGTGCCAGCAGCTCCGGTGCTCTAGGGGGTTCCTACGAGCAGTACTTC
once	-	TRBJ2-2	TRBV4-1	CASSHKSGELFF	TGCGCCAGCAGCCACAAGTCCGGGGAGCTGTTTTTT
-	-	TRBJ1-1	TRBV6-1	CASRAPTPLGTEAFF	TGTGCCAGCAGAGCACCAACTCCCCTGGGGACTGAAGCTTTCTTT
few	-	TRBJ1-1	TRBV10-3	CAIGEDLTEAFF	TGTGCCATCGGAGAGGACCTCACTGAAGCTTTCTTT
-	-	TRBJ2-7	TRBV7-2	CASSLEARGSHEQYF	TGTGCCAGCAGCTTAGAAGCCCGGGGGAGCCACGAGCAGTACTTC
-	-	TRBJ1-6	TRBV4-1	CASSQGKEPWRDSPLHF	TGCGCCAGCAGCCAAGGTAAGGAACCTTGGCGGGATTCACCCCTCCACTTT
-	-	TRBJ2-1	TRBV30	CAWSALGWQFF	TGTGCCTGGAGTGCCCTGGGGTGGCAGTTCTTC
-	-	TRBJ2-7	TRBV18	CASSPLGRNEQYF	TGTGCCAGCTCACCATTGGGGCGGAACGAGCAGTACTTC
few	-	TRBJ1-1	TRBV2	CASSGIGGTEAFF	TGTGCCAGCAGTGGAATAGGGGGTACTGAAGCTTTCTTT
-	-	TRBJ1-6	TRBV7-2	CASSLLRPPNSPLHF	TGTGCCAGCAGCCTCCTAAGGCCTCCTAATTCACCCCTCCACTTT
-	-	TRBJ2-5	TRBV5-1	CASSGGFRRETQYF	TGCGCCAGCAGCGGAGGGTTTCGGAGGGAGACCCAGTACTTC
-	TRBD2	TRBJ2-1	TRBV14	CASSQDSVLAGGASDEQFF	TGTGCCAGCAGCCAAGATTCCGTTCTAGCGGGAGGTGCTTCCGATGAGCAGTTCTTC
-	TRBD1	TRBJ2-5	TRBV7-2	CASSEDRGPQKTQYF	TGTGCCAGCAGCGAGGACAGGGGCCCACAGAAGACCCAGTACTTC
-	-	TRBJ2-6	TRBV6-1	CASIPQVSGANVLTF	TGTGCCAGCATCCCACAAGTCTCTGGGGCCAACGTCCTGACTTTC
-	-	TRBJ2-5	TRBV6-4	CASSDSVGETQYF	TGTGCCAGCAGTGACTCGGTGGGAGAGACCCAGTACTTC
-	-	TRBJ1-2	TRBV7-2	CASSQQRGNYGYTF	TGTGCCAGCAGCCAACAGCGGGGGAACTATGGCTACACCTTC
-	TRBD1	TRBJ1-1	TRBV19	CASSRTGSEAFF	TGTGCCAGTAGTAGGACAGGGTCTGAAGCTTTCTTT
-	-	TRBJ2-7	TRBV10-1	CASSTGGAYEQYF	TGCGCCAGCAGTACCGGGGGAGCGTACGAGCAGTACTTC
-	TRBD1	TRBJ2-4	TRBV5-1	CASSPYWTGENIQYF	TGCGCCAGCAGCCCTTATTGGACAGGGGAAAACATTCAGTACTTC
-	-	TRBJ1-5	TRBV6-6	CASSYAEGNQPQHF	TGTGCCAGCAGTTACGCGGAAGGCAATCAGCCCCAGCATTTT
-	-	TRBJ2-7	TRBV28	CASSEGYEQYF	TGTGCCAGCAGTGAGGGCTACGAGCAGTACTTC
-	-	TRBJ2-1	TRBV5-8	CASSLYTNEQFF	TGTGCCAGCAGTCTTTATACCAATGAGCAGTTCTTC
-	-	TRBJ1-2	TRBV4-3	CASSQEEDSIFYGYTF	TGCGCCAGCAGCCAGGAGGAGGACAGCATCTTCTATGGCTACACCTTC
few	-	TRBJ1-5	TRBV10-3	CAISESRGENQPQHF	TGTGCCATCAGTGAGTCGAGAGGGGAAAATCAGCCCCAGCATTTT
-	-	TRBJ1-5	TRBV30	CAWSGGNSNQPQHF	TGTGCCTGGAGTGGGGGAAATAGCAATCAGCCCCAGCATTTT
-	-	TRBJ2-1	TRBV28	CASSFRSLNEQFF	TGTGCCAGCAGTTTTCGGTCGCTCAATGAGCAGTTCTTC
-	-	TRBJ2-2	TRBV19	CASSTGPVNTGELFF	TGTGCCAGTAGTACTGGACCGGTGAACACCGGGGAGCTGTTTTTT
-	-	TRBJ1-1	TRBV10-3	CAISNYPGDTEAFF	TGTGCCATCAGTAATTACCCGGGGGACACTGAAGCTTTCTTT
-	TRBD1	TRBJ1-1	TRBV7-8	CASSPIVGGTGTGRFF	TGTGCCAGCAGCCCTATTGTAGGGGGCACCGGCACTGGCCGTTTCTTT
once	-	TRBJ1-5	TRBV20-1	CSLWREVQHF	TGCAGTCTATGGAGGGAGGTCCAGCATTTT
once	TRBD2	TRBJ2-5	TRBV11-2	CASSLGGTSGRGETQYF	TGTGCCAGCAGCTTAGGGGGGACTAGCGGGAGGGGAGAGACCCAGTACTTC
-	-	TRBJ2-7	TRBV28	CASSLTKGEQYF	TGTGCCAGCAGTCTGACCAAAGGGGAGCAGTACTTC
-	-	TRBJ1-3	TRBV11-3	CASSLTGNSGNTIYF	TGTGCCAGCAGCCTTACGGGAAACTCTGGAAACACCATATATTTT
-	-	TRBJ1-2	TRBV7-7	CASSPPGGSYTF	TGTGCCAGCAGCCCCCCCGGTGGGAGCTACACCTTC
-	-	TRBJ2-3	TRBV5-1	CASSPSLGQRWNTQYF	TGCGCCAGCAGCCCATCCCTAGGACAAAGATGGAATACGCAGTATTTT
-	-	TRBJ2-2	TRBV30	CAWSKQGTGELFF	TGTGCCTGGAGTAAACAGGGTACCGGGGAGCTGTTTTTT
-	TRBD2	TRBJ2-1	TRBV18	CASSPREGYNEQFF	TGTGCCAGCTCACCGCGGGAGGGTTACAATGAGCAGTTCTTC
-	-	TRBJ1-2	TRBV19	CASSMGVARYGYTF	TGTGCCAGTAGTATGGGGGTCGCTCGCTATGGCTACACCTTC
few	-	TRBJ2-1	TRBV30	CAWSGGSYNEQFF	TGTGCCTGGAGTGGAGGGTCCTACAATGAGCAGTTCTTC
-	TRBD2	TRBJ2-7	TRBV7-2	CASSLTSGLSYEQYF	TGTGCCAGCAGCTTGACTAGCGGCCTTTCCTACGAGCAGTACTTC